A selection of T cell receptor beta chains follows, all from one sample in a study of blood T cell repertoires in COVID-19. Method: immunoSEQ multiplex PCR; TCRdb's copy keeps in-frame clones and lacks some. The sample holds 180,000 or so clones, 75% to 90% seen once. What was sequenced was peripheral blood. The receptors originated from a woman aged 40 to 55 with COVID-19, enrolled during active disease. CDR3s include the opening cysteine and the closing phenylalanine or tryptophan. A D gene is named only where the DNA matches it firmly. The size of a clone is reported for some rows only, either as once, few or many, or as a class for expanded clones.

D	size	V	J	CDR3	DNA
TRBD1	.	TRBV6-5	TRBJ1-2	CASTLRDSRYTF	TGTGCCAGCACCTTGAGGGACAGTCGCTACACCTTC
TRBD1	.	TRBV7-2	TRBJ2-7	CASSSTGRYEQYF	TGTGCCAGCAGCTCGACAGGGAGATACGAGCAGTACTTC
.	once	TRBV7-8	TRBJ1-2	CASSFKVSEGYTF	TGTGCCAGCAGCTTTAAAGTTTCCGAGGGCTACACCTTC
.	.	TRBV4-1	TRBJ1-1	CASSQAPGMNTEAFF	TGCGCCAGCAGCCAAGCCCCGGGAATGAACACTGAAGCTTTCTTT
.	.	TRBV5-1	TRBJ1-1	CASSLAAGVRAEAFF	TGCGCCAGCAGCTTGGCGGCGGGGGTCAGGGCTGAAGCTTTCTTT
TRBD2	few	TRBV13	TRBJ2-7	CASSSSLAGAAEQYF	TGTGCCAGCAGCTCCTCTCTAGCGGGAGCGGCCGAGCAGTACTTC
TRBD1	.	TRBV19	TRBJ2-7	CASRPGQGAPEQYF	TGTGCCAGTAGGCCGGGACAGGGGGCGCCCGAGCAGTACTTC
.	.	TRBV6-5	TRBJ1-3	CASSWTGQGNTIYF	TGTGCCAGCAGCTGGACCGGACAGGGAAACACCATATATTTT
TRBD1	.	TRBV5-1	TRBJ1-1	CASSLQGEVTEAFF	TGCGCCAGCAGCTTACAGGGGGAGGTTACTGAAGCTTTCTTT
.	.	TRBV5-1	TRBJ2-1	CASSLVQRRGYNEQFF	TGCGCCAGCAGCTTGGTTCAAAGGAGGGGCTACAATGAGCAGTTCTTC
TRBD1	.	TRBV6-5	TRBJ1-2	CASSYAGDRGQGYTF	TGTGCCAGCAGTTACGCCGGGGACAGGGGGCAAGGCTACACCTTC
TRBD1	few	TRBV19	TRBJ1-1	CASSPGQGGGAEAFF	TGTGCCAGTAGCCCTGGACAGGGGGGGGGCGCTGAAGCTTTCTTT
TRBD2	.	TRBV5-1	TRBJ2-1	CASRPLLAGSGMNEQFF	TGCGCCAGCAGACCCCTACTAGCGGGATCCGGGATGAATGAGCAGTTCTTC
.	.	TRBV5-4	TRBJ1-1	CASSSGNFEYTEAFF	TGTGCCAGCAGCTCGGGGAACTTTGAGTACACTGAAGCTTTCTTT
.	once	TRBV13	TRBJ1-4	CASSLGTVNEKLFF	TGTGCCAGCAGCTTAGGAACAGTTAATGAAAAACTGTTTTTT
TRBD1	.	TRBV2	TRBJ2-2	CASAGTANTGELFF	TGTGCCAGCGCCGGGACAGCGAACACCGGGGAGCTGTTTTTT
.	.	TRBV19	TRBJ2-7	CASMGDRYYEQYF	TGTGCCAGTATGGGAGACAGGTATTACGAGCAGTACTTC
TRBD1	.	TRBV10-3	TRBJ2-7	CAIKTGGYEQYF	TGTGCCATCAAGACAGGGGGCTACGAGCAGTACTTC
.	.	TRBV19	TRBJ2-1	CASSVGQINEQFF	TGTGCCAGTAGTGTTGGTCAGATAAATGAGCAGTTCTTC
.	.	TRBV27	TRBJ1-4	CASSFSVPTTNEKLFF	TGTGCCAGCAGCTTCTCCGTGCCTACGACTAATGAAAAACTGTTTTTT
TRBD2	.	TRBV29-1	TRBJ2-5	CSVEDPWAGGETQYF	TGCAGCGTTGAAGACCCCTGGGCGGGGGGAGAGACCCAGTACTTC
.	.	TRBV11-2	TRBJ1-1	CASSPSGGAVNTEAFF	TGTGCCAGCAGCCCCAGCGGGGGGGCCGTGAACACTGAAGCTTTCTTT
.	.	TRBV4-1	TRBJ1-1	CASSQGTAMNTEAFF	TGCGCCAGCAGCCAAGGGACTGCCATGAACACTGAAGCTTTCTTT
.	few	TRBV9	TRBJ1-6	CASTTGGGGYNSPLHF	TGTGCCAGCACGACCGGGGGCGGGGGCTATAATTCACCCCTCCACTTT
.	.	TRBV18	TRBJ2-7	CASSPSGSNYEQYF	TGTGCCAGCTCACCATCGGGAAGTAACTACGAGCAGTACTTC
TRBD2	few	TRBV5-1	TRBJ2-3	CASSSVASGDTDTQYF	TGCGCCAGCAGCTCAGTCGCTAGCGGGGACACAGATACGCAGTATTTT
.	.	TRBV27	TRBJ1-1	CASSSRANTEAFF	TGTGCCAGCAGTTCGAGAGCGAACACTGAAGCTTTCTTT
.	.	TRBV24-1	TRBJ1-2	CATRTAYGYTF	TGTGCCACCAGGACAGCGTATGGCTACACCTTC
.	.	TRBV18	TRBJ1-3	CASSPYTGSSGNTIYF	TGTGCCAGCTCACCTTATACAGGGTCCTCTGGAAACACCATATATTTT
TRBD1	.	TRBV9	TRBJ1-2	CASSVVRGGDYTF	TGTGCCAGCAGCGTAGTGAGAGGGGGCGACTACACCTTC
.	.	TRBV5-6	TRBJ1-2	CASHTGGDYTF	TGTGCCAGCCACACCGGAGGAGACTACACCTTC
.	.	TRBV18	TRBJ1-1	CASSPRAAGNTEAFF	TGTGCCAGCTCACCACGAGCGGCCGGGAACACTGAAGCTTTCTTT
.	.	TRBV27	TRBJ2-4	CASSLRVAALAKNIQYF	TGTGCCAGCAGCCTCAGGGTGGCGGCGTTAGCCAAAAACATTCAGTACTTC
TRBD1	once	TRBV5-6	TRBJ2-7	CASTPGDRVHREQYF	TGTGCCAGCACCCCCGGGGACAGGGTCCACCGAGAGCAGTACTTC
TRBD2	.	TRBV19	TRBJ2-7	CASSSGTRHYEQYF	TGTGCCAGTAGTTCCGGGACTAGACATTACGAGCAGTACTTC
TRBD2	.	TRBV5-1	TRBJ2-7	CASSLSPSGGAGEQYF	TGCGCCAGCAGCTTAAGTCCTAGCGGGGGGGCCGGGGAGCAGTACTTC
TRBD2	.	TRBV6-5	TRBJ2-2	CASSATSGSSGELFF	TGTGCCAGCAGCGCGACTAGCGGGAGTAGCGGGGAGCTGTTTTTT
TRBD2	.	TRBV9	TRBJ2-1	CASSVDSGETYNEQFF	TGTGCCAGCAGCGTAGATAGCGGGGAAACCTACAATGAGCAGTTCTTC
.	.	TRBV11-3	TRBJ1-3	CASSLTGAGNTIYF	TGTGCCAGCAGCTTAACGGGGGCTGGAAACACCATATATTTT
TRBD2	.	TRBV9	TRBJ2-7	CASSVGQLAGGNSYEQYF	TGTGCCAGCAGCGTGGGCCAGCTAGCGGGAGGGAACTCCTACGAGCAGTACTTC
.	.	TRBV13	TRBJ1-2	CASSLWRRGDGYTF	TGTGCCAGCAGCTTATGGCGGCGGGGGGACGGCTACACCTTC
TRBD1	.	TRBV27	TRBJ1-2	CASRSRTGTGVNYGYTF	TGTGCCAGCAGGAGTCGTACCGGGACAGGGGTTAACTATGGCTACACCTTC
TRBD1	.	TRBV4-1	TRBJ1-2	CASSQDRDRGTDGYTF	TGCGCCAGCAGCCAAGATCGCGACAGGGGTACGGATGGCTACACCTTC
.	.	TRBV19	TRBJ1-5	CASSMGGRNQPQHF	TGTGCCAGTAGTATGGGGGGACGCAATCAGCCCCAGCATTTT
.	once	TRBV5-8	TRBJ1-4	CASGLRARQNEKLFF	TGTGCCAGCGGGCTTAGAGCCCGGCAAAATGAAAAACTGTTTTTT
TRBD1	few	TRBV18	TRBJ1-6	CASSPGTGSTLHF	TGTGCCAGCTCTCCCGGGACAGGGTCTACCCTCCACTTT
.	.	TRBV19	TRBJ1-6	CATQDRKGYNSPLHF	TGTGCCACCCAAGACAGGAAGGGCTATAATTCACCCCTCCACTTT
.	.	TRBV12-5	TRBJ1-4	CASGLVSAWGQSNEKLFF	TGTGCTAGTGGTTTGGTATCGGCGTGGGGGCAGTCTAATGAAAAACTGTTTTTT
TRBD1	.	TRBV2	TRBJ1-1	CASSNRGMNTEAFF	TGTGCCAGCAGTAACAGGGGGATGAACACTGAAGCTTTCTTT
.	once	TRBV18	TRBJ2-4	CASSPPIGQEGSLAKNIQYF	TGTGCCAGCTCACCACCGATCGGACAGGAGGGTTCTTTAGCCAAAAACATTCAGTACTTC
.	.	TRBV27	TRBJ1-5	CASRAANQPQHF	TGTGCCAGCAGGGCAGCGAATCAGCCCCAGCATTTT
.	.	TRBV4-2	TRBJ2-2	CASSPADLDRAGELFF	TGTGCCAGCAGCCCAGCTGACCTAGACCGGGCCGGGGAGCTGTTTTTT
TRBD1	.	TRBV20-1	TRBJ1-2	CSASSAGGTYGYTF	TGCAGTGCTAGTTCGGCAGGGGGAACCTATGGCTACACCTTC
.	.	TRBV5-5	TRBJ1-5	CASSLGPLGNQPQHF	TGTGCCAGCAGCTTGGGTCCCCTCGGGAATCAGCCCCAGCATTTT